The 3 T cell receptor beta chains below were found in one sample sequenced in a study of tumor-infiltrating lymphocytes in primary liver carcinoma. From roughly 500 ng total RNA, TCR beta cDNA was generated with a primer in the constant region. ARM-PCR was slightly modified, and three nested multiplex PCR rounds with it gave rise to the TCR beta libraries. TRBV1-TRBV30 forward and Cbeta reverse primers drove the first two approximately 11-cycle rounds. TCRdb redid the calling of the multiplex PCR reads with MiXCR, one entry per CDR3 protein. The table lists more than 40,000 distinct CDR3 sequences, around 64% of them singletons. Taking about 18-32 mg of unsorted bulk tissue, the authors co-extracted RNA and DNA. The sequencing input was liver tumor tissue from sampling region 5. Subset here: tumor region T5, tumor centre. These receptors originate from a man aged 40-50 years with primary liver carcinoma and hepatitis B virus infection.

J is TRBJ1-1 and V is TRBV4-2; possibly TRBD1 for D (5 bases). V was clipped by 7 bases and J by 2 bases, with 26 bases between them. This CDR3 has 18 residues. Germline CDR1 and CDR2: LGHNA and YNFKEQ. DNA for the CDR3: TGTGCCAGCAACACTCACCTGGATAGGGGAATTTTCAACACTGAAGCTTTCTTT. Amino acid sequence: CASNTHLDRGIFNTEAFF.

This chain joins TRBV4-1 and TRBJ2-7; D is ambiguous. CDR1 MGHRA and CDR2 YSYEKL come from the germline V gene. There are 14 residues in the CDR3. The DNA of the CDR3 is TGCGCCAGGAGCCTACAGTCCCTGACCTACGAGCAGTACGTC. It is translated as CARSLQSLTYEQYV.

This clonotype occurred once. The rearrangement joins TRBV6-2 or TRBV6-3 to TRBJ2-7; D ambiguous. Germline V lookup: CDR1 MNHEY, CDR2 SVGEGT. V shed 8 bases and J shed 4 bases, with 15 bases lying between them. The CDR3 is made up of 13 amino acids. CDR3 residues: CASCSARAYEQYF. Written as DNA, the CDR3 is TGTGCCAGCTGTTCGGCCCGTGCGTACGAGCAGTACTTC.